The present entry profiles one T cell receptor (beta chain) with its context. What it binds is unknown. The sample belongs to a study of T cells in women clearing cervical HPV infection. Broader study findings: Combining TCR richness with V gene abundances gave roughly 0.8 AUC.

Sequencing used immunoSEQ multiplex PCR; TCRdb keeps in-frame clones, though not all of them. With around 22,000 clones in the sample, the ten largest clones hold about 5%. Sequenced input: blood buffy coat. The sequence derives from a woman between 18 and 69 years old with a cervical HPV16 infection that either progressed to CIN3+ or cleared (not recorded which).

CDR3 residues: CASSMSTGRSVDYGYTF. CDR3 DNA, as far as it was read: TGTGCCAGTAGTATGTCGACAGGGCGGTCAGTAGACTATGGC. The chain has TRBV19 and TRBJ1-2, with 7 nucleotides matching TRBD1. The sequence runs out 3 residues before the end of the CDR3; the remainder is reconstructed from the germline J gene. V lost 3 bases to trimming and J lost 3 bases; unmatched junction nucleotides: 13. Per the germline V gene, CDR1 is LNHDA and CDR2 is SQIVND (reference sequence). There are 17 residues in the CDR3.